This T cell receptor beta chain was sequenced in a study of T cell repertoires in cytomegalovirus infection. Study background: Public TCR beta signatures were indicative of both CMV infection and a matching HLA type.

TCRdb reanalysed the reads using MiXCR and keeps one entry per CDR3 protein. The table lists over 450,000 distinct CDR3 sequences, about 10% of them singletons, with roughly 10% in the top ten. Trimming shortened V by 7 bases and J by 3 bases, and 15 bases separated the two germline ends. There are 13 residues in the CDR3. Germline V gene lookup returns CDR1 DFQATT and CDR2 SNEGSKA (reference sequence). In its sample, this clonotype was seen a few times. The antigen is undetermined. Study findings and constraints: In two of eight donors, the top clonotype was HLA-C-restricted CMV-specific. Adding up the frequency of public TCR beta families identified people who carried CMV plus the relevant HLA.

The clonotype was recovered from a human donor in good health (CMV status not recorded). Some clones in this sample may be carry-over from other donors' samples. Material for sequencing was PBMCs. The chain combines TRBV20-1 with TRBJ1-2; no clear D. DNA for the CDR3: TGCAGTGGGGGATCAGCTAATGACTATGGCTACACCTTC. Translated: CSGGSANDYGYTF.